The rows below give T cell receptor beta chains drawn from one sample of a study of cytomegalovirus exposure and HLA in healthy donors. Sequenced by immunoSEQ multiplex PCR; TCRdb stores in-frame clones only, minus some. The table records 99,000 or so clones, nearly 15% of them present only once. The sequencing input was PBMCs. These receptors all stem from a female donor in good health and CMV-seronegative. Each CDR3 is given with its conserved first and last residue. The order of the fields is CDR3 DNA, CDR3 protein, D gene, J gene, V gene, clone size. D genes are given only for firm matches. Part of the rows lack a size; the others show once, few, many or a class for expanded clones.

TGCAGCGTTGAAGAGTGGGAGCGGCAGTACTTC	CSVEEWERQYF	NA	TRBJ2-7	TRBV29-1	few
TGTGCCAGCAGTGATCAGGGACAATTCTCCTATAATTCACCCCTCCACTTT	CASSDQGQFSYNSPLHF	NA	TRBJ1-6	TRBV6-1	few
TGCGCCAGCAGCCCCACTAGCGGGGGCGATACGCAGTATTTT	CASSPTSGGDTQYF	TRBD2	TRBJ2-3	TRBV5-1	NA
TGCAGCGTCTCGACAGGGGCTAATGAAAAACTGTTTTTT	CSVSTGANEKLFF	TRBD1	TRBJ1-4	TRBV29-1	NA
TGTGCCAGCAGCTTAGCGACTAGAAAAATTGAGACCCAGTACTTC	CASSLATRKIETQYF	NA	TRBJ2-5	TRBV7-2	NA
TGCGCCAGCAGCCAAGATCAGCGGCATGAGCAGTTCTTC	CASSQDQRHEQFF	NA	TRBJ2-1	TRBV4-3	few
TGTGCCAGTAGTCGACAGGGCTGGGGCTACACCTTC	CASSRQGWGYTF	TRBD1	TRBJ1-2	TRBV19	many
TGTGCCAGCAGTGCAAGGTCAGGCACCGGGGAGCTGTTTTTT	CASSARSGTGELFF	NA	TRBJ2-2	TRBV2	few
TGTGCCAGCAGTTTTGGCGGGAGGGCCAACGGAGAGCAGTTCTTC	CASSFGGRANGEQFF	TRBD2	TRBJ2-1	TRBV27	NA
TGTGCCAGCAGTTTAAAGCGGCTAGCAAGGGGCACAGATACGCAGTATTTT	CASSLKRLARGTDTQYF	NA	TRBJ2-3	TRBV27	NA
TGTGCCAGCAGCCAAGGGACTAGCGGGCTCTACGAGCAGTACTTC	CASSQGTSGLYEQYF	TRBD2	TRBJ2-7	TRBV11-2	NA
TGTGCCAGCAGCTTGTCTAGCGGGGGCACAAGGTTCTTC	CASSLSSGGTRFF	TRBD2	TRBJ2-1	TRBV5-4	few
TGCGCCAGCAGCTTTCTTGGGCAGGCCGTTGGGGAGAGGACCATATATTTT	CASSFLGQAVGERTIYF	NA	TRBJ1-3	TRBV5-1	NA
TGTGCCAGCAGCCACAGACTAGCGGGGGTTACAGATACGCAGTATTTT	CASSHRLAGVTDTQYF	TRBD2	TRBJ2-3	TRBV7-2	NA
TGTGCCAGCAGGCCTGCTGGAGGGGACAATGAAAAACTGTTTTTT	CASRPAGGDNEKLFF	NA	TRBJ1-4	TRBV6-5	NA
TGTGCCACCAGCACCCGCCTGGGACAGGGAACTGAAGCTTTCTTT	CATSTRLGQGTEAFF	TRBD1	TRBJ1-1	TRBV15	NA
TGCACGGTCATGAACACTGAAGCTTTCTTT	CTVMNTEAFF	NA	TRBJ1-1	TRBV29-1	few
TGTGCCAGTGTGGACAGGGTCGATGGCTACACCTTC	CASVDRVDGYTF	TRBD1	TRBJ1-2	TRBV6-5	few
TGTGCCAGCAGGTCGACAGGGGGCAGGATGGAGACCCAGTACTTC	CASRSTGGRMETQYF	NA	TRBJ2-5	TRBV21-1	NA
TGTGCCAGCAGGGGCCAATCTGGAAACACCATATATTTT	CASRGQSGNTIYF	NA	TRBJ1-3	TRBV28	NA
TGTGCCAGCAGCGACAGGGGAACAAACACTGAAGCTTTCTTT	CASSDRGTNTEAFF	TRBD1	TRBJ1-1	TRBV28	NA
TGTGCCAGCAGCTTAGACCCAGGGGCGGACGAGCAGTACTTC	CASSLDPGADEQYF	NA	TRBJ2-7	TRBV7-2	NA
TGTGGCATCAGTCTGGCAGGGGATCAGCCCCAGCATTTT	CGISLAGDQPQHF	NA	TRBJ1-5	TRBV10-3	few
TGTGCCAGCAGCTTGGACAGGGGATCCTACGAGCAGTACTTC	CASSLDRGSYEQYF	TRBD1	TRBJ2-7	TRBV5-6	NA
TGTGCCACCCTGGGGGGGGGTCCCCGCACCGGGGAGCTGTTTTTT	CATLGGGPRTGELFF	TRBD2	TRBJ2-2	TRBV10-3	NA
TGTGCCACCAGCAGAGATTGGAGAGATACGCAGTATTTT	CATSRDWRDTQYF	NA	TRBJ2-3	TRBV15	few
TGTGCCAGCAGCTTAATGAGGGATGAGCAGTTCTTC	CASSLMRDEQFF	NA	TRBJ2-1	TRBV7-9	few
TGTGCCAGCAGCTCCCCGACAGGGGGATATGGCTACACCTTC	CASSSPTGGYGYTF	TRBD1	TRBJ1-2	TRBV5-4	NA
TGTGCCAGCAGCTTAGTATCCCTTCGAGCGGGAGGCCCCAACGAGCAGTACTTC	CASSLVSLRAGGPNEQYF	TRBD2	TRBJ2-7	TRBV7-2	NA
TGTGCCAGCAGCCCCGGCTGGGCAGACGATACGCAGTATTTT	CASSPGWADDTQYF	NA	TRBJ2-3	TRBV11-2	NA
TGTGCCAGCAGCCGAGCGACAGATACGGGGGAGCTGTTTTTT	CASSRATDTGELFF	NA	TRBJ2-2	TRBV4-2	NA
TGTGCCAGCAGTGAAAGTCTTGCGAGCATTAACTATGGCTACACCTTC	CASSESLASINYGYTF	NA	TRBJ1-2	TRBV2	few
TGTGCCAGCAACCGTGACGGGGGGGCCGCCGGGGAGCTGTTTTTT	CASNRDGGAAGELFF	TRBD2	TRBJ2-2	TRBV9	few
TGTGCCAGCAGCGTAGAACGGGAGAGGGTGAACACTGAAGCTTTCTTT	CASSVERERVNTEAFF	NA	TRBJ1-1	TRBV9	NA
TGTGCCAGCAGCAATAGCCGGGACAGCTACGAGCAGTACTTC	CASSNSRDSYEQYF	TRBD1	TRBJ2-7	TRBV6-5	few
TGTGCTAGTGGTCCGGCAGGGGAACTGAACACTGAAGCTTTCTTT	CASGPAGELNTEAFF	NA	TRBJ1-1	TRBV12-5	few
TGTGCCAGCAGTGTGGGACAGTGGGCCTACGAGCAGTACTTC	CASSVGQWAYEQYF	TRBD1	TRBJ2-7	TRBV27	few
TGTGCCAGCAGGTCAGGGACCTACGAGCAGTACTTC	CASRSGTYEQYF	NA	TRBJ2-7	TRBV7-2	NA
TGCGCCAGCAGCGACGACAGAACCTTTCAGTACTTC	CASSDDRTFQYF	NA	TRBJ2-4	TRBV5-1	few
TGTGCCACCGAGGCCGGACAGGGGGAATTCTACGAGCAGTACTTC	CATEAGQGEFYEQYF	TRBD1	TRBJ2-7	TRBV6-5	few
TGTGCCAGCAGTCTGACCGGGGAGCTGTTTTTT	CASSLTGELFF	NA	TRBJ2-2	TRBV6-5	few
TGTGCCAGCAGCTTAAGGGGCTCCGGGGAGCTGTTTTTT	CASSLRGSGELFF	NA	TRBJ2-2	TRBV7-9	NA
TGCGCCAGCAGCCAAGATAGGATGGGCGGGAGGGCTGGAGATACGCAGTATTTT	CASSQDRMGGRAGDTQYF	TRBD2	TRBJ2-3	TRBV4-3	NA
TGTGCCAGCAGTGAACCTCTCCGGACTGGGGCAGATACGCAGTATTTT	CASSEPLRTGADTQYF	NA	TRBJ2-3	TRBV25-1	NA
TGCGCCAGCAGCCAAGTCGGGACTAGCGGGAGAGTGGATACGCAGTATTTT	CASSQVGTSGRVDTQYF	TRBD2	TRBJ2-3	TRBV4-3	few
TGTGCCAGCAGCCACAAGGGACAGGGGCGGACTGAAGCTTTCTTT	CASSHKGQGRTEAFF	TRBD1	TRBJ1-1	TRBV7-9	few
TGTGCCAGCAGCGCGTGGATGGGAGGCCCCTCCTACGAGCAGTACTTC	CASSAWMGGPSYEQYF	NA	TRBJ2-7	TRBV5-4	NA
TGTGCCAGCAGTTCCTCTAGCACAGATACGCAGTATTTT	CASSSSSTDTQYF	NA	TRBJ2-3	TRBV27	NA
TGTGCCAGCTCACCTTGGGACAGGGATCCCTCGTGGACCTTC	CASSPWDRDPSWTF	TRBD1	TRBJ1-2	TRBV18	few
TGTGCCAGCAGCTTAGCCGGAAGGGGAAAATTGAATCAGCCCCAGCATTTT	CASSLAGRGKLNQPQHF	NA	TRBJ1-5	TRBV7-9	NA
TGTGCCAGCAGTTATAGCGGGGGGACCTACAATGAGCAGTTCTTC	CASSYSGGTYNEQFF	TRBD2	TRBJ2-1	TRBV6-5	NA
TGTGCCTGGAAGGAACAGGGCACCTACGAGCAGTACTTC	CAWKEQGTYEQYF	NA	TRBJ2-7	TRBV30	NA
TGTGCCAGCAGAGCCGGGACAGGGGACGAAAAACTGTTTTTT	CASRAGTGDEKLFF	TRBD1	TRBJ1-4	TRBV25-1	NA
TGCGCCAGCAGCCAAGATCGGAGGGGAGAGACCCAGTACTTC	CASSQDRRGETQYF	NA	TRBJ2-5	TRBV4-3	NA
TGTGCCAGCAGCTTGGGCCCGACAGGGTCCAAAACCGGACCGCTCTCCTTT	CASSLGPTGSKTGPLSF	TRBD1	TRBJ1-1	TRBV11-2	NA
TGTGCCAGCAGCCTTAGCGGGGGGGCCCACAATGAGCAGTTCTTC	CASSLSGGAHNEQFF	TRBD2	TRBJ2-1	TRBV7-9	once
TGTGCCAGCAGCCAAGATTTAGGGGCCCCTTACGAGCAGTACTTC	CASSQDLGAPYEQYF	NA	TRBJ2-7	TRBV4-2	few